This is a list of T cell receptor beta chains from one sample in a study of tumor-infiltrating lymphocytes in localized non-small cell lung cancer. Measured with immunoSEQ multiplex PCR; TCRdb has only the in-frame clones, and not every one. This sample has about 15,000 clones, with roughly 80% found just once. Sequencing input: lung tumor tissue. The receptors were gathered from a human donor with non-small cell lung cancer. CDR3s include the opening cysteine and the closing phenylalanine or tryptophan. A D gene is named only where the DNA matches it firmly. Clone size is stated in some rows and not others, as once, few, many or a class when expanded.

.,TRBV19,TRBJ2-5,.,TGTGCCAGTAGTTCCTCCGTGGCGACCCAAGAGACCCAGTACTTC,CASSSSVATQETQYF
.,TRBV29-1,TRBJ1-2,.,TGCAGCGTTGTCGAGGGTGTAGACGCTAACTATGGCTACACCTTC,CSVVEGVDANYGYTF
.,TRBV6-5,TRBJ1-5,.,TGTGCCAGCAGTTACGCCATGAGCAATCAGCCCCAGCATTTT,CASSYAMSNQPQHF
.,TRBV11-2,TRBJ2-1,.,TGTGCCAGCAGCTCCGGACTCAACAATGAGCAGTTCTTC,CASSSGLNNEQFF
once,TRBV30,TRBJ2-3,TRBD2,TGTGCCTTGAGCGGGAGGCCCCCAGATACGCAGTATTTT,CALSGRPPDTQYF
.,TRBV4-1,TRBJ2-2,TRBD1,TGCGCCAGCAGCTCTCAAAACAGGGGAGGGGAGCTGTTTTTT,CASSSQNRGGELFF
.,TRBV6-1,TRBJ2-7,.,TGTGCCAGCAGTGAACTCGGATCTAGCGAGACCTACGAGCAGTACTTC,CASSELGSSETYEQYF
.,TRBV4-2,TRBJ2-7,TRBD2,TGTGCCAGCAGCCAAGGGACTAGCGGGTCGTTCTACGAGCAGTACTTC,CASSQGTSGSFYEQYF
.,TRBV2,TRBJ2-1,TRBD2,TGTGCCAGCATTCTAAGACCACGGGGTAGCGGGAGGGGTAATGAGCAGTTCTTC,CASILRPRGSGRGNEQFF
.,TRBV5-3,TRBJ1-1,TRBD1,TGTGCCAGAAGCCCAGGGGGGCGGATGAACACTGAAGCTTTCTTT,CARSPGGRMNTEAFF
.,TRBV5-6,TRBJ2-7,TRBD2,TGTGCCAGCAGCCCCGGACTAGCGGACTACGAGCAGTACTTC,CASSPGLADYEQYF
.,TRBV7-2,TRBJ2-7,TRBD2,TGTGCCAGCAGCTACGGACTAGCGGGCGCCTACGAGCAGTACTTC,CASSYGLAGAYEQYF
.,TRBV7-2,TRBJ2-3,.,TGTGCCAGCAGATCTACAGATACGCAGTATTTT,CASRSTDTQYF
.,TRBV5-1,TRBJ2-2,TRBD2,TGCGCCAGCAGCTACTTAGCGGGAGCCTACACCGGGGAGCTGTTTTTT,CASSYLAGAYTGELFF
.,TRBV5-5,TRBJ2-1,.,TGTGCCAGCGCACTGACGGGGAACAATGAGCAGTTCTTC,CASALTGNNEQFF
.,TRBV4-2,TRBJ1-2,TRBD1,TGTGCCAGCAGCCAGGAGGACAGGGGATATGATGGCTACACCTTC,CASSQEDRGYDGYTF
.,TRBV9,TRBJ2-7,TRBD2,TGTGCCAGCAGCGTAAGCAGCGGGGTGCGGCAGTACTTC,CASSVSSGVRQYF
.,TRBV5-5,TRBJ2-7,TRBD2,TGTGCCAGCAGCTTGAGGGTAGCGGGAGTCGAGCAGTACTTC,CASSLRVAGVEQYF
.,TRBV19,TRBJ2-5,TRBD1,TGTGCCAGTAGTCCCCGACAGGGACGAGAGACCCAGTACTTC,CASSPRQGRETQYF
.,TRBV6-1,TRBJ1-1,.,TGTGCCAGCAGTGAAGATACCCAGAGGGACACTGAAGCTTTCTTT,CASSEDTQRDTEAFF
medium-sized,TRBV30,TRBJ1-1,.,TGTGCCTGGAGTGGACAGTCGGGAACTGAAGCTTTCTTT,CAWSGQSGTEAFF
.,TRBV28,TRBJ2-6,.,TGTGCCAGCAGTCATGCCCTCTCTGGGGCCAACGTCCTGACTTTC,CASSHALSGANVLTF
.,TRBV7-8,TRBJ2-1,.,TGTGCCAGCAGCCCCCTGGTTAATGAGCAGTTCTTC,CASSPLVNEQFF
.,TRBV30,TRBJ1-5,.,TGTGCCTGGAGTGTAAGGGTGGATCAGCCCCAGCATTTT,CAWSVRVDQPQHF
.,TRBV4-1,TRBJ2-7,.,TGCGCCAGCAGCCAAGTTCATCTTCGCGAGCAGTACTTC,CASSQVHLREQYF
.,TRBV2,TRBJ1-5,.,TGTGCCAGCAGTGCTGGACTGGAGAGCAATCAGCCCCAGCATTTT,CASSAGLESNQPQHF
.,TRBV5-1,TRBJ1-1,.,TGCGCCAGCAAAGTGGAGGTGCGGGGGATGAACACTGAAGCTTTCTTT,CASKVEVRGMNTEAFF
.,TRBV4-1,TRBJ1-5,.,TGCGCCAGCAGCCTAACTCCACGGGAATTTTATCAGCCCCAGCATTTT,CASSLTPREFYQPQHF